This TCR beta chain is from a study of cytomegalovirus exposure and HLA in healthy donors. V lost 4 bases and J lost 2; bases outside the gene matches: 12. This CDR3 comprises 19 residues. Germline V gene lookup returns CDR1 ENHRY and CDR2 SYGVKD. This clone is a singleton in its sample. Its target is not known. Both 60 Vbeta primers and 13 Jbeta primers went into the PCR. Here immunoSEQ multiplex PCR was the method, and the copy in TCRdb shows in-frame clones only, minus some. The repertoire holds 150,000 to 200,000 clones, with about 78% as singletons. Points from the study as a whole: Later work found most CMV-associated TCR beta chains apparently HLA-restricted. Of the V segments, some could not be distinguished, including TRBV6-2 and TRBV6-3, and were excluded.

This chain joins TRBV10-3 and TRBJ2-3, with 13 bases that match TRBD2. Sequenced: PBMCs. The sequence was collected from a male donor in good health and CMV-seronegative. CDR3 sequence (DNA): TGTGCCATCAGTGGCCCCCTGACTAGCGGGAGGCCTTACACAGATACGCAGTATTTT. Residues: CAISGPLTSGRPYTDTQYF.